The next 6 T cell receptor beta chains were all read from a single sample in a study of neurological immune-mediated disorders. TCRdb reprocessed the 5' RACE reads via MiXCR and lists one record per CDR3 protein. The sample includes 30,000 to 40,000 distinct CDR3 sequences, roughly 7% of them seen just once. Sequencing input: PBMCs. These receptors all come from a woman aged 40 to 50 in good health.

Remarks on this clonotype: This clone may be a read error of a much larger clone one base away. The chain employs TRBV4-1 and TRBJ2-2; D not resolved. This CDR3 is built from 15 residues. Germline assignment: CDR1 MGHRA and CDR2 YSYEKL. With 1 base removed from V and 3 bases from J, the gap between germline ends came to 9 bases. The CDR3 nucleotides are TGCGCCAGCAGCCAAGCGTTGGACGACACCGGGGAGCTGTTTTTT. It specifies CASSQALDDTGELFF.

This clonotype showed up many times. At one end the junction does not follow the germline gene, possibly because of a read error. The rearrangement joins TRBV5-1 to TRBJ2-1, with 8 nucleotides matching TRBD2. The CDR3 spans 15 residues. Germline V gene sequence: CDR1 SGHRS, CDR2 YFSETQ. The CDR3 sequence is CARSSAGGSYNEQFF. In DNA, the CDR3 is TGCGCCAGAAGCTCCGCGGGGGGCTCCTACAATGAGCAGTTCTTC.

The table lists this clonotype with many counts. The chain carries TRBV5-1 and TRBJ2-1; D tentatively reads TRBD1 or TRBD2 (5 bases each). Germline V gene lookup returns CDR1 SGHRS and CDR2 YFSETQ. The CDR3 sequence is 16 residues long. V lost 7 bases and J 6 bases, leaving 23 bases between the germline ends. CDR3 coding DNA: TGCGCCAGCGCCCCAACTTCGGGACCCTACTCCAATGAGCAGTTCTTC. The encoded protein is CASAPTSGPYSNEQFF.

This clonotype was detected many times. The rearrangement uses TRBV12-3 or TRBV12-4 and TRBJ2-5; 8 bases are a match to TRBD2. The V and J ends lost 5 bases and 1 base, in that order; junction bases with no gene match: 12. The CDR3 length is 17 residues. CDR3 loop: CASSPRHPGTSQETQYF. Written as DNA, the CDR3 is TGTGCCAGCAGTCCCCGACACCCCGGGACTAGCCAAGAGACCCAGTACTTC.

This clonotype was counted many times. The chain links TRBV7-2 to TRBJ2-1; D not resolved. Germline-derived CDR1 and CDR2 are SGHTA and FQGNSA. This CDR3 comprises 16 residues. The V gene lost 2 bases and the J gene lost 0 bases, with 11 bases spanning the gap. CDR3 in amino acids: CASSLPIIVSYNEQFF. The CDR3, as DNA: TGTGCCAGCAGCTTACCTATTATAGTCTCCTACAATGAGCAGTTCTTC.

The sample holds many counts of this clonotype. At one end, the junction sequence differs from germline, possibly due to a read error. The chain is built from TRBV7-2 and TRBJ2-5; the D gene is possibly TRBD2 (6 bases). The CDR3 length is 15 residues. The V gene's germline CDR1 is SGHTA and CDR2 FQGNSA. For the CDR3, the DNA is TGTGCCAGCAGCCCCCAAAGGACTATCCAAGAGAACCAGTACTTC. Its protein is CASSPQRTIQENQYF.